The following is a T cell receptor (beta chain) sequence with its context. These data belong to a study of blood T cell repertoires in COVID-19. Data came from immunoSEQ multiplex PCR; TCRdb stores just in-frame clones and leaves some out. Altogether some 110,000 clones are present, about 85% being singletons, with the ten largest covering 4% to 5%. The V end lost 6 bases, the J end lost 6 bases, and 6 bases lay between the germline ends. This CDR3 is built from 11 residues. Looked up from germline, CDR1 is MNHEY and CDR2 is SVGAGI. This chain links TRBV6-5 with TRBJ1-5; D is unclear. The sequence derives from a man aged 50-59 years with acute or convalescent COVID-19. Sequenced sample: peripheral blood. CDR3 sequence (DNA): TGTGCCAGCAGGGGAGTTCAGCCCCAGCATTTT. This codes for CASRGVQPQHF.